In this sample, the clone carrying this T cell receptor (beta chain) turned up a few times. Its antigen remains unidentified. The CDR3 consists of 17 residues. Germline V gives CDR1 SNHLY, CDR2 FYNNEI. Trimming took 8 bases from V and 0 from J, leaving 17 bases between them. A 10-nucleotide random UMI tagged transcripts in template-switch 5'RACE cDNA synthesis. In TCRdb, the 5' RACE reads were re-called with MiXCR into one record per CDR3 protein. The data hold about 80,000 distinct CDR3 sequences, with 5.5% to 6.5% observed a single time. This specimen belongs to a study of neurological immune-mediated disorders. Findings and caveats of the study: The highest TCR clonal expansion occurred in HTLV-1-associated myelopathy; multiple sclerosis fell below healthy controls. One related-CDR3 cluster, identified by phylogenetic grouping, held the repertoires of 18 of 34 multiple sclerosis patients and was a possible signature.

This sample's time point: longitudinal time-point 2. The chain joins TRBV2 to TRBJ2-6, with D perhaps matching TRBD1 (6 bases). The TCR sequence derives from a woman aged 55-69 years with multiple sclerosis. Material: PBMCs. CDR3 sequence reads: CASSRQLGGSGANVLTF. The CDR3 DNA reads TGTGCCAGCTCACGGCAGTTAGGGGGCTCTGGGGCCAACGTCCTGACTTTC.